One sample yielded the 25 T cell receptor beta chains listed below, sequenced in a study of cytomegalovirus exposure and HLA in healthy donors. The PCR contained 60 Vbeta and 13 Jbeta primers. Clones were read by immunoSEQ multiplex PCR, and TCRdb kept only the in-frame ones, dropping some. The table shows roughly 99,000 clones, with around 74% occurring only once. The source material was PBMCs. These TCRs come from a middle-aged woman in good health and CMV-seropositive.

This chain uses TRBV7-6 with TRBJ1-3, with D possibly being TRBD1 (6 bases). This CDR3 spans 15 amino acids. CDR1 is SGHVS, CDR2 FNYEAQ, per germline. The V end lost 1 base, the J end lost 4 bases, and 11 bases lay between the germline ends. Here the CDR3 reads CASSLGAGAGNTIYF. Written as DNA, the CDR3 is TGTGCCAGCAGCTTAGGCGCAGGGGCAGGAAACACCATATATTTT.

This chain joins TRBV18 and TRBJ1-1; D unclear. CDR1 and CDR2 from the germline V gene are KGHSH and LQKENI. Trimming took off 2 bases at V and 4 bases at J, with 14 bases between the two ends. This CDR3 is built from 15 residues. CDR3 DNA sequence: TGTGCCAGCTCACCATTAGGAGTAGATGGCACTGAAGCTTTCTTT. Translating gives CASSPLGVDGTEAFF.

The rearrangement links TRBV30 to TRBJ1-5; TRBD1 matches 9 bases. Germline V gives CDR1 GTSNPN, CDR2 SVGIG (reference sequence). CDR3 length equals 15 residues. The V and J ends lost 0 bases and 6 bases, in that order; junction bases with no gene match: 6. CDR3 DNA sequence: TGTGCCTGGAGTGTTGGGACAGGGTACGGTCAGCCCCAGCATTTT. It codes for CAWSVGTGYGQPQHF.

The rearrangement joins TRBV5-4 to TRBJ2-7, with TRBD1 identical over 7 bases. CDR1 and CDR2 from the germline V gene are SGHNT and YYREEE (reference sequence). The CDR3 sequence is 14 residues long. With V trimmed by 0 bases and J by 6 bases, 6 bases remained unmatched. The CDR3 region is CASSLADRVAEQYF. The CDR3 DNA reads as TGTGCCAGCAGCTTGGCAGACAGGGTGGCCGAGCAGTACTTC. Full variable domain (outside the CDR3, taken from reference TRBV5-4 and TRBJ2-7): ETGVTQSPTHLIKTRGQQVTLRCSSQSGHNTVSWYQQALGQGPQFIFQYYREEENGRGNFPPRFSGLQFPNYSSELNVNALELDDSALYLCASSLADRVAEQYFGPGTRLTVT.

The V call is TRBV5-1, the J call TRBJ2-1, with 11 bases matching TRBD2. This CDR3 comprises 16 residues. Germline CDR1 is SGHRS and CDR2 is YFSETQ. The V and J ends lost 0 bases and 8 bases, in that order; junction bases with no gene match: 7. DNA for the CDR3: TGCGCCAGCAGCTTGGCGGCTAGCGGGGGGCGAGATGAGCAGTTCTTC. Its translation: CASSLAASGGRDEQFF.

V and J are TRBV5-1 and TRBJ2-3; 10 bases are a match to TRBD1. The CDR3 extends over 16 amino acids. V lost 4 bases, J lost 5 bases, and 10 bases stayed unmatched. Germline values: CDR1 SGHRS, CDR2 YFSETQ. This chain's CDR3 is CASSLQTGGRVDTQYF. In DNA form, the CDR3 reads TGCGCCAGCAGCCTTCAGACAGGGGGCCGGGTAGATACGCAGTATTTT.

This clone was seen a few times. The chain has TRBV10-3 and TRBJ2-7, with D hard to call. Trimming removed 1 base at V and 7 bases at J, with 5 bases between. The germline CDR1 and CDR2 sequences are ENHRY and SYGVKD. The CDR3 is made up of 11 amino acids. CDR3 loop: CAISEYEEQYF. DNA of the CDR3: TGTGCCATCAGTGAGTATGAGGAGCAGTACTTC.

The chain couples TRBV30 to TRBJ1-3; TRBD1 is a possible D gene (5 bases). This CDR3 is 15 amino acids long. In germline, CDR1 is GTSNPN, CDR2 SVGIG (reference sequence). V was trimmed by 1 base and J by 0 bases, leaving 10 bases between them. CDR3 DNA sequence: TGTGCCTGGAGTGGGGGCCACCGCTCTGGAAACACCATATATTTT. Translated: CAWSGGHRSGNTIYF.

The genes are TRBV30 and TRBJ1-2; D is unclear. Germline CDR1 GTSNPN, CDR2 SVGIG (reference sequence). V lost 0 bases, J lost 8 bases, and 13 bases lay in between. CDR3 length equals 13 residues. The CDR3 protein is CAWSVRMGEGYTF. The CDR3, as DNA: TGTGCCTGGAGTGTACGCATGGGCGAAGGCTACACCTTC.

The chain has TRBV30 and TRBJ2-7, with unresolved D. Trimming took off 4 bases at V and 2 bases at J, with 9 bases between the two ends. From germline, CDR1 is GTSNPN and CDR2 SVGIG (reference sequence). The CDR3 is 12 residues long. CDR3 protein: CAWTRFPYEQYF. The CDR3 DNA sequence: TGTGCCTGGACCCGGTTTCCCTACGAGCAGTACTTC.

The rearrangement joins TRBV6-5 to TRBJ1-1; possibly TRBD1 for D (5 bases). This CDR3 contains 14 residues. Germline lookup yields CDR1 MNHEY and CDR2 SVGAGI. Trimming shortened V by 6 bases and J by 5 bases, and 16 bases separated the two germline ends. In DNA form, the CDR3 reads TGTGCCAGCAGCCCTCAGGGCAGTATGACTGAAGCTTTCTTT. This codes for CASSPQGSMTEAFF.

The chain couples TRBV6-5 to TRBJ1-1; 8 bases match TRBD1. The CDR3 is 13 residues long. Germline lookup yields CDR1 MNHEY and CDR2 SVGAGI. V lost 7 bases, J lost 7 bases, and 8 bases stayed unmatched. CDR3 in amino acids: CASTVPGQVEAFF. Here the CDR3 DNA reads TGTGCCAGCACCGTCCCGGGACAGGTTGAAGCTTTCTTT.

The chain is built from TRBV5-1 and TRBJ2-2, with TRBD1 matching over 9 bases. J was trimmed by 5 bases and V by 4 bases; bases with no gene match: 9. The CDR3 runs 16 residues. In germline, CDR1 is SGHRS, CDR2 YFSETQ. The CDR3 nucleotides read TGCGCCAGCAGCCTAGGGACAGGGATGGAAACCGGGGAGCTGTTTTTT. This encodes CASSLGTGMETGELFF.

This chain joins TRBV4-1 and TRBJ2-7; perhaps TRBD2 as D (6 bases). Germline CDR1 and CDR2: MGHRA and YSYEKL. V was cut by 4 bases and J by 2 bases, with 12 bases left in between. The CDR3 totals 14 residues. The CDR3 DNA follows: TGCGCCAGCAGCCTAGGGGACTTCGCCTACGAGCAGTACTTC. Protein sequence: CASSLGDFAYEQYF.

The V call is TRBV5-1, the J call TRBJ1-2, with 9 bases fitting TRBD1. The CDR3 extends over 17 amino acids. The germline CDR1 and CDR2 sequences are SGHRS and YFSETQ. V trimming: 6 bases; J trimming: 8 bases; junction bases outside the gene matches: 20. CDR3: CASTQFPGQGIGIGYTF. Here the CDR3 DNA reads TGCGCCAGCACCCAATTCCCGGGACAGGGAATTGGGATCGGCTACACCTTC.

J is TRBJ2-7 and V is TRBV29-1; D perhaps matches TRBD1 (6 bases). V shed 7 bases and J shed 3 bases, with 13 bases lying between them. The CDR3 spans 12 residues. Germline values: CDR1 SQVTM, CDR2 ANQGSEA. CDR3: CSGGQGIYEQYF. CDR3 DNA: TGCAGCGGGGGGCAGGGGATCTACGAGCAGTACTTC.

The chain links TRBV21-1 to TRBJ1-6; the table's TRBD1 call for D was not verified on the DNA. TRBV21-1 is assigned pseudogene status. The CDR3 runs to 15 residues. The CDR3 region is CASSKIRDRGSPLHF. The CDR3 region has the DNA TGTGCCAGCAGCAAGATACGGGACAGGGGTTCACCCCTCCACTTT.

The rearrangement joins TRBV2 to TRBJ2-7, with a possible D match to TRBD2 (7 bases). Germline-derived CDR1 and CDR2 are SNHLY and FYNNEI. Deletions cut 0 bases from V and 6 bases from J, with 12 bases between. The length of the CDR3 is 14 residues. The CDR3 DNA sequence: TGTGCCAGCAGTGAAGCCGCGGGGGCTGGCGAGCAGTACTTC. The encoded protein is CASSEAAGAGEQYF.

The chain joins TRBV7-2 to TRBJ1-1; 9 bases are a match to TRBD1. Germline V lookup: CDR1 SGHTA, CDR2 FQGNSA. The CDR3 runs to 17 residues. Trimming cost V 2 bases and J 4 bases; bases outside gene matches: 11. CDR3 in amino acids: CASSLLNPGTGSTEAFF. The CDR3 DNA reads as TGTGCCAGCAGCTTACTCAACCCCGGGACAGGGTCCACTGAAGCTTTCTTT. The full variable domain, rest sourced from reference TRBV7-2 and TRBJ1-1, is GAGVSQSPSNKVTEKGKDVELRCDPISGHTALYWYRQSLGQGLEFLIYFQGNSAPDKSGLPSDRFSAERTGGSVSTLTIQRTQQEDSAVYLCASSLLNPGTGSTEAFFGQGTRLTVV.

The J gene is TRBJ2-5, the V gene TRBV7-9; D may be TRBD2 (6 bases). Trimming stripped 6 bases from V and 2 bases from J, with 13 bases between. In germline, CDR1 is SEHNR, CDR2 FQNEAQ (reference sequence). This CDR3 spans 14 amino acids. The CDR3 DNA reads TGTGCCAGCAGTTTCGACGGGACTCAAGAGACCCAGTACTTC. Encoded protein: CASSFDGTQETQYF.

J is TRBJ1-3 and V is TRBV5-1, with 7 bases identical to TRBD1. Germline CDR1 SGHRS, CDR2 YFSETQ. CDR3 length: 16 residues. The V segment lost 0 bases and the J segment 4 bases; nucleotides outside the gene matches: 7. The CDR3 DNA reads TGCGCCAGCAGCTTGGACATTACAGGGGCGGGAAACACCATATATTTT. As protein: CASSLDITGAGNTIYF. Together with reference TRBV5-1 and TRBJ1-3, the CDR3 gives the full variable domain: KAGVTQTPRYLIKTRGQQVTLSCSPISGHRSVSWYQQTPGQGLQFLFEYFSETQRNKGNFPGRFSGRQFSNSRSEMNVSTLELGDSALYLCASSLDITGAGNTIYFGEGSWLTVV.

The rearrangement uses TRBV2 and TRBJ2-1; 8 bases match TRBD1. Germline assignment: CDR1 SNHLY and CDR2 FYNNEI. The CDR3 extends over 12 amino acids. The ends lost 7 bases at V and 10 bases at J; junction bases unmatched: 6. The CDR3 here is CASTTQGGEQFF. CDR3 DNA: TGTGCCAGCACCACACAGGGGGGCGAGCAGTTCTTC.

The J gene is TRBJ2-3, the V gene TRBV7-3; D might be TRBD2 (5 bases). Trimming removed 4 bases from V and 0 bases from J, with 14 bases in between. The germline gives CDR1 SGHTA, CDR2 FQGTGA. The length of the CDR3 is 16 residues. The CDR3 loop is CASSSEGGSSTDTQYF. The CDR3 DNA is TGTGCCAGCAGCTCCGAGGGTGGATCTAGCACAGATACGCAGTATTTT.

This clone appeared a few times. The chain uses TRBV10-3 and TRBJ2-7; 8 bases align to TRBD1. This CDR3 comprises 18 residues. After removal of 3 bases from V and 2 bases from J, the junction contained 15 bases not matched to a gene. Germline-derived CDR1 and CDR2 are ENHRY and SYGVKD. The CDR3: CAISDPNFGQGAAYEQYF. The CDR3 DNA reads TGTGCCATCAGTGACCCGAACTTCGGACAGGGAGCGGCCTACGAGCAGTACTTC.

This rearrangement joins TRBV29-1 to TRBJ2-5; 8 bases line up with TRBD2. With 5 bases clipped from V and 4 bases from J, the junction kept 9 bases outside the gene matches. This CDR3 has 14 amino acids. Germline V lookup: CDR1 SQVTM, CDR2 ANQGSEA. CDR3 bases: TGCAGCGTTAAGGGGTTAGCGGGGATAGAGACCCAGTACTTC. It translates to CSVKGLAGIETQYF.